The 13 T cell receptor beta chains reported below all come from one sample, sequenced in a study of OX40 agonist ivuxolimab in advanced cancers. The data were produced by immunoSEQ multiplex PCR, yet TCRdb's version contains in-frame clones alone and is incomplete. Among under 20,000 clones, 70% to 90% were seen once, and the ten largest hold about 50%. Sample: CD4+ or CD8+ T cells sorted from blood, taken in a trial of the OX40 agonist ivuxolimab. The receptor source for this set is an adult with an advanced solid tumor such as melanoma, head and neck, liver or kidney cancer.

The chain has TRBV7-6 and TRBJ2-5; no clear D gene. CDR1 is SGHVS and CDR2 is FNYEAQ in the germline V gene. This CDR3 comprises 15 residues. With 1 base removed from V and 3 bases from J, the gap between germline ends came to 12 bases. CDR3 bases: TGTGCCAGCAGCTTAGTGCGGCTGGCTGAAGAGACCCAGTACTTC. This encodes CASSLVRLAEETQYF.

This sequence joins TRBV7-2 and TRBJ2-1, with 7 nucleotides matching TRBD1. J gave up 8 bases and V 7 bases, and 8 bases lay outside the gene matches. The CDR3 loop spans 13 amino acids. In germline, CDR1 is SGHTA, CDR2 FQGNSA. The CDR3 DNA follows: TGTGCCAGCAAAGAGGGGGCGGGCGATGAGCAGTTCTTC. As protein: CASKEGAGDEQFF.

The CDR3 loop is CASSISIYNEQFF. The DNA for the CDR3 is TGTGCCAGTAGTATTTCAATCTACAATGAGCAGTTCTTC. The chain is built from TRBV19 and TRBJ2-1; D is unresolved. This CDR3 has 13 amino acids. CDR1 and CDR2 (germline): LNHDA, SQIVND (reference sequence). V lost 3 bases to trimming and J lost 3 bases, with 6 bases between them.

The chain has TRBV28 and TRBJ1-1; tentatively, D is TRBD1 (5 bases). The CDR3 runs to 14 residues. V lost 3 bases and J lost 0, with 8 bases in between. Germline V gene lookup returns CDR1 MDHEN and CDR2 SYDVKM. CDR3 bases: TGTGCCAGCAGTTTCGGGGGGATGAACACTGAAGCTTTCTTT. Translated: CASSFGGMNTEAFF. Looking up the rest from reference TRBV28 and TRBJ1-1 gives the full variable domain: DVKVTQSSRYLVKRTGEKVFLECVQDMDHENMFWYRQDPGLGLRLIYFSYDVKMKEKGDIPEGYSVSREKKERFSLILESASTNQTSMYLCASSFGGMNTEAFFGQGTRLTVV.

V and J are TRBV7-9 and TRBJ2-1; D perhaps matches TRBD1 (6 bases). Looked up from germline, CDR1 is SEHNR and CDR2 is FQNEAQ (reference sequence). V lost 5 bases to trimming and J lost 9 bases, with 26 bases between them. The CDR3 loop spans 17 amino acids. CDR3 sequence (DNA): TGTGCCAGCAGCCCGTGGGCCGGACAGAAAGGTATAAGTGAGCAGTTCTTC. Translated: CASSPWAGQKGISEQFF.

This chain uses TRBV7-9 with TRBJ2-3; a weak D match, TRBD2 (5 bases). This CDR3 has 15 amino acids. Germline CDR1 is SEHNR and CDR2 is FQNEAQ (reference sequence). Trimming took off 5 bases at V and 1 base at J, with 13 bases between the two ends. CDR3 loop: CASSTIPRGTDTQYF. The CDR3 DNA follows: TGTGCCAGCAGCACTATACCGCGGGGCACAGATACGCAGTATTTT.

The chain links TRBV7-8 to TRBJ2-3; 13 positions match TRBD2. V was pared by 5 bases and J by 6 bases, with 11 bases of the junction left unmatched. From germline, CDR1 is SGHVS and CDR2 FQNEAQ. The CDR3 runs 17 residues. The DNA for the CDR3 is TGTGCCAGCAGCCCGACGCGGACTAGCGGGAGCGTGGATACGCAGTATTTT. Translated: CASSPTRTSGSVDTQYF.

The CDR3 reads CASSSPSGNRTDTQYF. CDR3 DNA: TGTGCCAGCAGCTCCCCTAGCGGGAACCGAACAGATACGCAGTATTTT. The chain recombines TRBV7-9 with TRBJ2-3; 9 positions agree with TRBD2. The CDR3 has 16 amino acids. Looked up from germline, CDR1 is SEHNR and CDR2 is FQNEAQ (reference sequence). V lost 4 bases, J lost 3 bases, and 8 bases stayed unmatched. Combining the CDR3 with reference TRBV7-9 and TRBJ2-3 gives the whole variable domain DTGVSQNPRHKITKRGQNVTFRCDPISEHNRLYWYRQTLGQGPEFLTYFQNEAQLEKSRLLSDRFSAERPKGSFSTLEIQRTEQGDSAMYLCASSSPSGNRTDTQYFGPGTRLTVL.

CDR3 bases: TGTGCCAGCAGTTACGCAGGGGGCACCTACGAGCAGTACTTC. As protein: CASSYAGGTYEQYF. This chain joins TRBV27 and TRBJ2-7; TRBD1 matches at 8 bases. The V and J ends lost 4 bases and 2 bases, in that order; junction bases with no gene match: 4. CDR1 is MNHEY and CDR2 is SMNVEV in the germline V gene (reference sequence). This CDR3 contains 14 residues.

The genes are TRBV9 and TRBJ2-2; unclear D gene. Germline values: CDR1 SGDLS, CDR2 YYNGEE. The CDR3 loop spans 12 amino acids. The V gene lost 0 bases and the J gene lost 6 bases, with 3 bases spanning the gap. In DNA form, the CDR3 reads TGTGCCAGCAGCGTAGAAGCCGGGGAGCTGTTTTTT. Translation gives CASSVEAGELFF.

Written as DNA, the CDR3 is TGTGCCAGCAGCTGGGGACAGGGAAACACTGAAGCTTTCTTT. Translating gives CASSWGQGNTEAFF. V gene TRBV5-4 combines with J gene TRBJ1-1; 9 bases fit TRBD1. CDR1 and CDR2 from the germline V gene are SGHNT and YYREEE (reference sequence). Trimming took 3 bases from V and 2 from J; bases not matched to a gene: 2. The CDR3 runs 14 residues.

The V and J genes are TRBV28 and TRBJ2-7, with 7 bases fitting TRBD1. The germline CDR1 and CDR2 sequences are MDHEN and SYDVKM. This CDR3 spans 16 amino acids. After removal of 5 bases from V and 0 bases from J, the junction contained 10 bases not matched to a gene. CDR3 region: CASSIHRGLSSYEQYF. CDR3 coding DNA: TGTGCCAGCAGTATCCACAGGGGTTTGTCCTCCTACGAGCAGTACTTC.

The genes are TRBV9 and TRBJ2-7, with TRBD1 matching 7 bases. The CDR3 is 14 amino acids. Germline CDR1 is SGDLS and CDR2 is YYNGEE. J lost 4 bases, V lost 0 bases, and 4 bases had no gene match. This CDR3 is CASSVGPGGYEQYF. The CDR3 DNA sequence: TGTGCCAGCAGCGTAGGCCCAGGGGGTTACGAGCAGTACTTC.